What follows are 26 T cell receptor beta chains derived from one specimen sequenced in a study of Graves' ophthalmopathy and Graves' hyperthyroidism. The authors amplified TCR beta CDR3 regions from RNA transcripts. Investigators did first-round RT-PCR with HTBI primers, then second-round multiplex PCR. Using its own MiXCR run on the multiplex PCR reads, TCRdb lists one record per CDR3 protein. Of 300,000 to 400,000 distinct CDR3 sequences in the sample, approximately 18% are singletons; the top ten hold roughly 2.4%. The specimen was peripheral blood. The receptors derive from an adult woman with stable Graves' hyperthyroidism.

For this clonotype: A read error may account for a junction end that differs from germline. The rearrangement links TRBV11-2 to TRBJ2-4; the D gene is possibly TRBD2 (5 bases). The CDR3 spans 17 residues. CDR1 and CDR2 (germline): SGHAT, FQNNGV. CDR3 loop: CASSLPLQELAKNIKYF. CDR3 bases: TGTGCCAGCAGCTTACCCCTTCAGGAGCTAGCCAAAAACATTAAGTACTTC.

This clonotype has ten or more counts. The chain uses TRBV5-1 and TRBJ2-7; 12 positions agree with TRBD1. J lost 6 bases, V lost 4 bases, and 8 bases had no gene match. The CDR3 is 15 residues long. Germline CDR1 is SGHRS and CDR2 is YFSETQ. This CDR3 reads CASSTTGQGAFEQYF. The CDR3 DNA is TGCGCCAGCAGCACAACGGGACAGGGGGCGTTCGAGCAGTACTTC.

The chain couples TRBV7-9 to TRBJ1-2; TRBD1 might be the D (6 bases). The germline gives CDR1 SEHNR, CDR2 FQNEAQ (reference sequence). V was cut by 2 bases and J by 8 bases, with 12 bases left in between. This CDR3 region has 13 residues. CDR3 sequence (DNA): TGTGCCAGCAGCTTAAAAGGACAGTGGGGCTACACCTTC. It is translated as CASSLKGQWGYTF.

The sample holds many counts of this clonotype. This chain connects TRBV7-9 to TRBJ2-5, with 8 positions matching TRBD2. After removal of 4 bases from V and 5 bases from J, the junction contained 9 bases not matched to a gene. Looked up from germline, CDR1 is SEHNR and CDR2 is FQNEAQ (reference sequence). This CDR3 is built from 15 residues. CDR3 loop: CASSSQTGGAETQYF. As DNA, the CDR3 is TGTGCCAGCAGCTCGCAGACGGGGGGGGCCGAGACCCAGTACTTC.

This clonotype was found many times. This chain connects TRBV20-1 to TRBJ2-7; D is perhaps TRBD2 (5 bases). V shed 0 bases and J shed 4 bases, with 7 bases lying between them. From germline, CDR1 is DFQATT and CDR2 SNEGSKA (reference sequence). The CDR3 loop spans 12 amino acids. The CDR3 protein is CSARDGGYEQYF. The CDR3 coding sequence is TGCAGTGCTAGAGATGGAGGTTACGAGCAGTACTTC.

This clonotype occurred a few times. This may stem from a read error, because a much larger clone lies one nucleotide away. This chain uses TRBV5-1 with TRBJ2-7; no clear D gene. The ends were cut back, 3 bases at V and 0 bases at J, with 10 bases in the middle. The CDR3 is 14 amino acids. The V gene's germline CDR1 is SGHRS and CDR2 YFSETQ. CDR3 amino acids: CASSWSVSSYEQYF. The CDR3 DNA reads as TGCGCCAGCAGCTGGTCTGTTAGCTCCTACGAGCAGTACTTC.

This clonotype occurred many times. J is TRBJ2-5 and V is TRBV6-1, with D possibly being TRBD1 (5 bases). CDR3 length equals 13 residues. CDR1 is MNHNS and CDR2 is SASEGT in the germline V gene. Between the trimmed V and J ends, which lost 7 bases and 5 bases, there was a span of 14 bases. For the CDR3, the DNA is TGTGCCAGCACACAAGGGGTCCTTGAGACCCAGTACTTC. Its translation is CASTQGVLETQYF.

This clonotype appeared a few times. The chain carries TRBV25-1 and TRBJ2-5, with D maybe TRBD2 (6 bases). From germline, CDR1 is MGHDK and CDR2 SYGVNS. The CDR3 is 17 amino acids. V dropped 3 bases and J dropped 7 bases, with 24 bases sitting between them. The CDR3 protein is CASSDTSRDSVGGTQYF. In nucleotides, the CDR3 is TGTGCCAGCAGTGATACTAGCAGGGACTCTGTTGGGGGGACCCAGTACTTC.

The table lists this clonotype with many counts. This chain joins TRBV28 and TRBJ2-7; the D is unclear. With 4 bases removed from V and 3 bases from J, the gap between germline ends came to 10 bases. Germline V gene data show CDR1 as MDHEN and CDR2 as SYDVKM. This CDR3 region has 13 residues. The CDR3: CASSSPVNYEQYF. For the CDR3, the DNA is TGTGCCAGCAGTTCCCCCGTGAACTACGAGCAGTACTTC.

Many counts were recorded for this clonotype. V gene TRBV19 combines with J gene TRBJ1-1; no reliable D call. V lost 2 bases and J lost 0, with 13 bases in between. The V gene's germline CDR1 is LNHDA and CDR2 SQIVND (reference sequence). There are 16 residues in the CDR3. The CDR3 sequence is CASSIRHRTLNTEAFF. The CDR3 nucleotides are TGTGCCAGTAGTATACGACACCGAACCCTGAACACTGAAGCTTTCTTT.

At least ten counts were recorded for this clonotype. The J gene is TRBJ1-6, the V gene TRBV30; D remains unclear. V lost 3 bases and J lost 10, with 10 bases in between. This CDR3 spans 12 amino acids. The germline V gene has CDR1 GTSNPN and CDR2 SVGIG (reference sequence). CDR3 loop: CAWSLAHSPLHF. CDR3 nucleotide sequence: TGTGCCTGGAGCTTGGCGCACTCACCCCTCCACTTT. The full variable domain, its missing parts supplied by reference TRBV30 and TRBJ1-6, is SQTIHQWPATLVQPVGSPLSLECTVEGTSNPNLYWYRQAAGRGLQLLFYSVGIGQISSEVPQNLSASRPQDRQFILSSKKLLLSDSGFYLCAWSLAHSPLHFGNGTRLTVT.

This clonotype showed up many times. V usage is TRBV28 and J usage is TRBJ1-6; no firm D call. Trimming took 5 bases from V and 0 from J, leaving 17 bases between them. There are 18 residues in the CDR3. Germline CDR1 and CDR2: MDHEN and SYDVKM. The CDR3 region has the DNA TGTGCCAGCAGTAAATCGGCGACTCGCAGCTCCTATAATTCACCCCTCCACTTT. Protein: CASSKSATRSSYNSPLHF.

This clonotype was seen ten or more times. The rearrangement joins TRBV12-3 or TRBV12-4 to TRBJ2-4, with 8 positions matching TRBD1. CDR3 length: 15 residues. Unmatched junction bases numbered 4, after V lost 4 bases and J lost 2 bases. CDR3 sequence: CASSSGGATKNIQYF. Here the CDR3 DNA reads TGTGCCAGCAGTTCAGGGGGCGCGACCAAAAACATTCAGTACTTC.

The chain has TRBV7-8 and TRBJ1-3; possibly TRBD1 for D (5 bases). V was shortened by 2 bases and J by 1 base, with 12 bases between the two germline ends. The CDR3 is made up of 16 amino acids. The germline gives CDR1 SGHVS, CDR2 FQNEAQ. The CDR3: CASSLMRGGSGNTIYF. The DNA for the CDR3 is TGTGCCAGCAGCTTAATGCGGGGGGGATCTGGAAACACCATATATTTT.

In its sample, this clonotype was seen a few times. This chain uses TRBV28 with TRBJ2-6; D possibly uses TRBD1 or TRBD2 (5 bases each). CDR1 is MDHEN and CDR2 is SYDVKM in the germline V gene. The CDR3 spans 15 residues. The V gene lost 6 bases and the J gene lost 0 bases, with 9 bases spanning the gap. The CDR3 region has the DNA TGTGCCAGCAGCTGGGGGAGCTCTGGGGCCAACGTCCTGACTTTC. Residues: CASSWGSSGANVLTF.

This clonotype has ten or more counts. The chain couples TRBV28 to TRBJ1-2; D not resolved. Germline values: CDR1 MDHEN, CDR2 SYDVKM. The CDR3 has 16 residues. V was clipped by 3 bases and J by 3 bases, with 17 bases between them. The CDR3 spells CASSFPREDKDYGYTF. In DNA, the CDR3 is TGTGCCAGCAGTTTTCCACGTGAGGATAAGGACTATGGCTACACCTTC.

This clonotype was observed many times. The genes are TRBV12-3 or TRBV12-4 and TRBJ1-2; TRBD1 might be the D (6 bases). The V end lost 6 bases, the J end lost 8 bases, and 19 bases lay between the germline ends. The CDR3 is 14 residues long. As DNA, the CDR3 is TGTGCCAGCAGCATGACCCAGGGGTCAGACGGCTACACCTTC. It translates to CASSMTQGSDGYTF.

Ten or more counts support this clonotype. V is TRBV4-3 and J is TRBJ1-3; no clear D gene. V dropped 1 base and J dropped 4 bases, with 8 bases sitting between them. From germline, CDR1 is LGHNA and CDR2 YSLEER. The CDR3 spans 14 residues. CDR3 region: CASSQVLHGNTIYF. The CDR3 DNA reads as TGCGCCAGCAGCCAAGTGCTCCACGGAAACACCATATATTTT.

This clonotype was picked up many times. This chain uses TRBV2 with TRBJ2-7, with TRBD1 identical over 8 bases. Germline V gene lookup returns CDR1 SNHLY and CDR2 FYNNEI. The CDR3 loop spans 14 amino acids. The trim removed 5 bases at V and 3 bases at J, leaving 6 bases unmatched. Here the CDR3 reads CASSRTGSRYEQYF. The CDR3 nucleotides read TGTGCCAGCAGTCGGACAGGGTCCCGCTACGAGCAGTACTTC.

At least ten counts were recorded for this clonotype. The rearrangement joins TRBV7-2 to TRBJ2-5; 9 bases are a match to TRBD2. The CDR3 runs to 16 residues. Germline-derived CDR1 and CDR2 are SGHTA and FQGNSA. With V trimmed by 3 bases and J by 4 bases, 9 bases remained unmatched. CDR3 protein: CASSFWREGRVETQYF. In nucleotides, the CDR3 is TGTGCCAGCAGCTTTTGGCGGGAGGGCCGGGTAGAGACCCAGTACTTC.

This clonotype was counted between two and nine times. CDR3 sequence: CASSLVVRGMMSSYEQYF. The CDR3 DNA reads as TGTGCCAGCAGTTTAGTCGTCAGAGGTATGATGAGCTCCTACGAGCAGTACTTC. This chain links TRBV12-3 or TRBV12-4 with TRBJ2-7; D unclear. The CDR3 contains 18 residues. V was pared by 1 base and J by 0 bases, with 19 bases between.

This clonotype has more than one count but fewer than ten. This chain links TRBV5-1 with TRBJ1-1; D may be TRBD1 (6 bases). The CDR3 runs to 13 residues. V lost 7 bases and J 4 bases, leaving 14 bases between the germline ends. Germline CDR1 reads SGHRS; CDR2 reads YFSETQ. As DNA, the CDR3 is TGCGCCAGCGGAACAGGGTTGACCACTGAAGCTTTCTTT. Protein product: CASGTGLTTEAFF.

This clonotype occurred many times. The chain carries TRBV5-1 and TRBJ1-2, with D perhaps matching TRBD1 (5 bases). The ends were cut back, 5 bases at V and 2 bases at J, with 7 bases in the middle. This CDR3 contains 12 residues. CDR1 and CDR2 (germline): SGHRS, YFSETQ. The CDR3 nucleotides read TGCGCCAGCAGGGACAAAAACTATGGCTACACCTTC. It encodes CASRDKNYGYTF.

The V call is TRBV2, the J call TRBJ2-5; 9 bases fit TRBD2. V was pared by 4 bases and J by 7 bases, with 10 bases of the junction left unmatched. CDR1 is SNHLY and CDR2 is FYNNEI in the germline V gene. The CDR3 contains 15 residues. In nucleotides, the CDR3 is TGTGCCAGCAGTGGTCTAGCGGGAAGAGGAGGGACCCAGTACTTC. It specifies CASSGLAGRGGTQYF.

This chain links TRBV5-6 with TRBJ1-1; possible D gene TRBD1, 6 bases. V dropped 1 base and J dropped 1 base, with 14 bases sitting between them. Germline-derived CDR1 and CDR2 are SGHDT and YYEEEE. CDR3 length: 16 amino acids. The CDR3 DNA is TGTGCCAGCAGCTTGATGGGGGCTTGGACGAACACTGAAGCTTTCTTT. The encoded protein is CASSLMGAWTNTEAFF. Drawing the rest from reference TRBV5-6 and TRBJ1-1, the complete variable domain is DAGVTQSPTHLIKTRGQQVTLRCSPKSGHDTVSWYQQALGQGPQFIFQYYEEEERQRGNFPDRFSGHQFPNYSSELNVNALLLGDSALYLCASSLMGAWTNTEAFFGQGTRLTVV.

In this sample, this clonotype turned up a few times. A much larger clonotype is one base distant, so this may be a read error. The chain is built from TRBV2 and TRBJ2-7; the D gene is possibly TRBD2 (6 bases). The CDR3 consists of 12 residues. Germline lookup yields CDR1 SNHLY and CDR2 FYNNEI. V lost 6 bases and J lost 6, with 12 bases in between. Here the CDR3 DNA reads TGTGCCAGCAGGGGAGGAGAGTCCGAGCAGTACTTC. It specifies CASRGGESEQYF.